One sample yielded the 26 T cell receptor beta chains listed below, sequenced in a study of cytomegalovirus exposure and HLA in healthy donors. PCR primers comprised 60 Vbeta and 13 Jbeta primers. The protocol was immunoSEQ multiplex PCR, while the TCRdb copy is restricted to in-frame clones and leaves out a portion. The sample contains about 50,000 clones, around 70% of which appear only once. Sequences were obtained from PBMCs. The receptors shown here come from a woman aged 45-59 years in good health and CMV-seronegative.

The chain recombines TRBV5-1 with TRBJ2-5; the D is unclear. V gave up 0 bases and J gave up 4 bases, with 10 bases separating them. There are 14 residues in the CDR3. CDR1 SGHRS and CDR2 YFSETQ come from the germline V gene. Here the CDR3 reads CASSLDMRGETQYF. The CDR3 DNA sequence: TGCGCCAGCAGCTTGGATATGCGCGGAGAGACCCAGTACTTC. Complete variable domain (other parts from reference TRBV5-1 and TRBJ2-5): KAGVTQTPRYLIKTRGQQVTLSCSPISGHRSVSWYQQTPGQGLQFLFEYFSETQRNKGNFPGRFSGRQFSNSRSEMNVSTLELGDSALYLCASSLDMRGETQYFGPGTRLLVL.

This clone was seen more than once but under ten times. The chain employs TRBV6-1 and TRBJ2-7; D is unresolved. The CDR3 runs to 12 residues. Trimming removed 2 bases at V and 2 bases at J, with 4 bases between. Germline V gives CDR1 MNHNS, CDR2 SASEGT. The CDR3 DNA is TGTGCCAGCAGTGAAACAACCTACGAGCAGTACTTC. Translated: CASSETTYEQYF.

The chain is built from TRBV7-9 and TRBJ1-2, with 8 nucleotides matching TRBD1. The germline gives CDR1 SEHNR, CDR2 FQNEAQ (reference sequence). CDR3 size: 14 residues. J lost 6 bases, V lost 5 bases, and 8 bases had no gene match. The CDR3 is CASSRPDRAHGYTF. In DNA form, the CDR3 reads TGTGCCAGCAGCCGACCGGACAGGGCCCATGGCTACACCTTC.

The chain combines TRBV27 with TRBJ2-3; 9 bases line up with TRBD2. The CDR3 runs to 17 residues. V was clipped by 8 bases and J by 3 bases; unmatched bases: 15. In germline, CDR1 is MNHEY, CDR2 SMNVEV (reference sequence). CDR3 nucleotides: TGTGCCAGCGGGAGGGCGGGAGGGCCGCGGGGGACAGATACGCAGTATTTT. This codes for CASGRAGGPRGTDTQYF.

This clone showed up just a few times. The V and J genes are TRBV11-3 and TRBJ2-2; 8 bases are shared with TRBD2. In germline, CDR1 is SGHNT, CDR2 YENEEA. The junction had 2 bases not matched to a gene; V was cut back by 2 bases and J by 3 bases. The CDR3 covers 15 residues. DNA for the CDR3: TGTGCCAGCAGCTTATCGGGAGGGGACACCGGGGAGCTGTTTTTT. Its protein product is CASSLSGGDTGELFF. Using reference TRBV11-3 and TRBJ2-2 for the parts outside the CDR3, the full variable domain is EAGVVQSPRYKIIEKKQPVAFWCNPISGHNTLYWYLQNLGQGPELLIRYENEEAVDDSQLPKDRFSAERLKGVDSTLKIQPAELGDSAVYLCASSLSGGDTGELFFGEGSRLTVL.

This chain uses TRBV28 with TRBJ1-2, with D possibly TRBD1 on 5 matching bases. CDR3 length equals 14 residues. The ends were cut back, 5 bases at V and 8 bases at J, with 18 bases in the middle. CDR1 and CDR2 from the germline V gene are MDHEN and SYDVKM. CDR3 nucleotide sequence: TGTGCCAGCAGTCCCACCTGGCAGGGAGGCGGCTACACCTTC. It specifies CASSPTWQGGGYTF.

The V and J genes are TRBV30 and TRBJ2-2; D is ambiguous. V gave up 3 bases and J gave up 6 bases, with 5 bases separating them. The CDR3 sequence is 11 residues long. Germline assignment: CDR1 GTSNPN and CDR2 SVGIG (reference sequence). The CDR3 region has the DNA TGTGCCTGGAGCCGGTCCGGGGAGCTGTTTTTT. Its translation: CAWSRSGELFF. The full variable domain, with the rest looked up from reference TRBV30 and TRBJ2-2, is SQTIHQWPATLVQPVGSPLSLECTVEGTSNPNLYWYRQAAGRGLQLLFYSVGIGQISSEVPQNLSASRPQDRQFILSSKKLLLSDSGFYLCAWSRSGELFFGEGSRLTVL.

The chain joins TRBV7-9 to TRBJ2-7; a weak D match, TRBD2 (6 bases). CDR1 is SEHNR and CDR2 is FQNEAQ in the germline V gene (reference sequence). The V gene lost 7 bases and the J gene lost 3 bases, with 16 bases spanning the gap. The CDR3 has 14 residues. For the CDR3, the DNA is TGTGCCAGCATGAAGGACGGCGGGGACTACGAGCAGTACTTC. Its translation is CASMKDGGDYEQYF.

This clone showed up just a few times. The chain links TRBV28 to TRBJ1-4; 8 bases are shared with TRBD1. The CDR3 has 14 residues. In germline, CDR1 is MDHEN, CDR2 SYDVKM. Trimming cost V 6 bases and J 7 bases; bases outside gene matches: 7. CDR3 in amino acids: CASRTTGESEKLFF. DNA for the CDR3: TGTGCCAGCAGGACGACAGGGGAGAGTGAAAAACTGTTTTTT.

This clone was seen only a few times. V is TRBV5-1 and J is TRBJ2-7; TRBD1 matches 9 bases. The CDR3 spans 16 residues. The junction had 8 bases not matched to a gene; V was cut back by 2 bases and J by 2 bases. Germline V CDR1 and CDR2: SGHRS, YFSETQ. The CDR3 here is CASSFSPGQGAYEQYF. As DNA, the CDR3 is TGCGCCAGCAGCTTCTCGCCGGGACAGGGAGCCTACGAGCAGTACTTC.

A few counts support this clone. J is TRBJ1-5 and V is TRBV28, with 12 bases matching TRBD1. CDR1 is MDHEN and CDR2 is SYDVKM in the germline V gene. CDR3 length equals 16 residues. Germline trimming cut 3 bases from V and 6 bases from J; bases unmatched to any gene: 6. The CDR3 reads CASSFRDRGRGQPQHF. CDR3 DNA sequence: TGTGCCAGCAGTTTTAGGGACAGGGGGCGCGGTCAGCCCCAGCATTTT.

V is TRBV7-8 and J is TRBJ2-2; weak D call: TRBD2 (6 bases). This CDR3 contains 15 residues. V lost 0 bases, J lost 5 bases, and 10 bases lay in between. Looked up from germline, CDR1 is SGHVS and CDR2 is FQNEAQ. In DNA form, the CDR3 reads TGTGCCAGCAGCTTAGCAGGGGAGGTGACCGGGGAGCTGTTTTTT. Amino acids: CASSLAGEVTGELFF.

The V call is TRBV15, the J call TRBJ2-1; no clear D gene. The germline V gene encodes CDR1 LNHNV and CDR2 YYDKDF (reference sequence). The CDR3 consists of 14 residues. Trimming left V 0 bases short and J 6 bases short, with 9 bases between. CDR3 coding DNA: TGTGCCACCAGCAGAGAAGGAGTATCCAATGAGCAGTTCTTC. Protein sequence: CATSREGVSNEQFF.

The chain has TRBV28 and TRBJ1-6; D gene ambiguous. Trimming took off 7 bases at V and 3 bases at J, with 16 bases between the two ends. Germline values: CDR1 MDHEN, CDR2 SYDVKM. CDR3 length equals 16 residues. CDR3 loop: CASIRGGNIYNSPLHF. In DNA form, the CDR3 reads TGTGCCAGCATCCGGGGAGGGAATATCTATAATTCACCCCTCCACTTT.

The V and J genes are TRBV28 and TRBJ1-1, with 12 bases identical to TRBD1. From germline, CDR1 is MDHEN and CDR2 SYDVKM. The CDR3 is made up of 17 amino acids. V was pared by 4 bases and J by 4 bases, with 10 bases of the junction left unmatched. The CDR3 region is CASSYIPGQGASTEAFF. The CDR3 region has the DNA TGTGCCAGCAGTTATATACCGGGACAGGGGGCGAGCACTGAAGCTTTCTTT.

This clone was counted between two and nine times. The gene calls are TRBV28 and TRBJ2-7; D might be TRBD1 (6 bases). The germline V and J ends were trimmed by 2 bases and 3 bases, with 14 bases remaining between them. Germline V gives CDR1 MDHEN, CDR2 SYDVKM. The CDR3 sequence is 15 residues long. The CDR3 DNA reads TGTGCCAGCAGTTTACGCGACAGGCCTGGCTACGAGCAGTACTTC. Translating gives CASSLRDRPGYEQYF.

The chain uses TRBV6-1 and TRBJ1-5; TRBD1 matches 8 bases. V dropped 10 bases and J dropped 5; count of bases not matched to a gene: 10. The CDR3 extends over 14 amino acids. The germline CDR1 and CDR2 sequences are MNHNS and SASEGT. DNA for the CDR3: TGTGCCATTGGACAGGGAGGAGGGGATCAGCCCCAGCATTTT. Its protein is CAIGQGGGDQPQHF.

This chain joins TRBV5-4 and TRBJ2-3; 7 bases agree with TRBD2. Losses at the gene ends were 2 bases for V and 1 base for J; bases not matched to a gene: 4. This CDR3 comprises 15 residues. Germline V gene data show CDR1 as SGHNT and CDR2 as YYREEE (reference sequence). This chain's CDR3 is CASSFPSGGTDTQYF. The DNA for the CDR3 is TGTGCCAGCAGCTTTCCCAGCGGGGGCACAGATACGCAGTATTTT.

Written as DNA, the CDR3 is TGCAGCGTCTCTTCGGGACAGTCTAATGAAAAACTGTTTTTT. This codes for CSVSSGQSNEKLFF. J is TRBJ1-4 and V is TRBV29-1; TRBD1 matches at 7 bases. J lost 3 bases, V lost 6 bases, and 7 bases had no gene match. This CDR3 has 14 amino acids. Germline loops: CDR1 SQVTM, CDR2 ANQGSEA.

The chain has TRBV18 and TRBJ1-3; a possible D gene is TRBD1 (5 bases). Germline V gene sequence: CDR1 KGHSH, CDR2 LQKENI. V lost 2 bases and J lost 2, with 13 bases in between. CDR3 length: 16 amino acids. The CDR3 DNA follows: TGTGCCAGCTCACCAGGGGACTTTGGGCCTGGAAACACCATATATTTT. This sequence encodes CASSPGDFGPGNTIYF.

This clone has only one observation. The chain combines TRBV2 with TRBJ2-5, with D tentatively TRBD1 (6 bases). This CDR3 has 15 residues. V was shortened by 6 bases and J by 2 bases, with 16 bases between the two germline ends. Germline loops: CDR1 SNHLY, CDR2 FYNNEI. CDR3 sequence (DNA): TGTGCCAGCAGATTCAACAGGGCCCTTCAAGAGACCCAGTACTTC. Translating gives CASRFNRALQETQYF.

The chain links TRBV6-6 to TRBJ1-1, with no clear D. Germline assignment: CDR1 MNHNY and CDR2 SVGAGI (reference sequence). Trimming took off 2 bases at V and 6 bases at J, with 7 bases between the two ends. There are 12 residues in the CDR3. CDR3 in amino acids: CASSYGQSEAFF. The DNA for the CDR3 is TGTGCCAGCAGTTACGGGCAGTCTGAAGCTTTCTTT.

The gene calls are TRBV5-6 and TRBJ2-1; D ambiguous. The CDR3 has 17 amino acids. Trimming cost V 4 bases and J 10 bases, with 27 bases left between them. Germline CDR1 and CDR2: SGHDT and YYEEEE. Here the CDR3 reads CASSPKVGRGPFGEQFF. As DNA, the CDR3 is TGTGCCAGCAGCCCCAAGGTCGGTCGAGGTCCGTTCGGGGAGCAGTTCTTC.

The CDR3 DNA follows: TGTGCCAGCAGTACCTCCCCGAGCGGGCGGGGTGAGCAGTTCTTC. This sequence encodes CASSTSPSGRGEQFF. The V and J genes are TRBV28 and TRBJ2-1, with TRBD2 as a possible D gene (6 bases). Germline CDR1 and CDR2: MDHEN and SYDVKM. Trimming shortened V by 5 bases and J by 9 bases, and 20 bases separated the two germline ends. CDR3 length: 15 amino acids.

V and J are TRBV5-1 and TRBJ1-2, with TRBD1 matching 8 bases. After removal of 4 bases from V and 6 bases from J, the junction contained 11 bases not matched to a gene. This CDR3 is 15 amino acids long. CDR1 and CDR2 (germline): SGHRS, YFSETQ. This CDR3 reads CASSPGTGGSDGYTF. CDR3 sequence (DNA): TGCGCCAGCAGCCCCGGGACAGGAGGATCAGATGGCTACACCTTC.

This chain connects TRBV19 to TRBJ1-2; TRBD1 is a possible D gene (5 bases). V shed 6 bases and J shed 0 bases, with 14 bases lying between them. CDR1 LNHDA and CDR2 SQIVND come from the germline V gene (reference sequence). The CDR3 has 15 residues. In DNA form, the CDR3 reads TGTGCCAGTAGCAAAGGAGACAGTACTAACTATGGCTACACCTTC. This codes for CASSKGDSTNYGYTF.